The subject of this entry is one T cell receptor beta chain. The target antigen is unknown. As diagnostic evidence, clinical symptoms, serum thyroxine, TRAb, thyroid ultrasound and orbital computed tomography were relied upon. The CDR3 is made up of 14 amino acids. CDR1 and CDR2 from the germline V gene are LNHNV and YYDKDF (reference sequence). Trimming left V 1 base short and J 15 bases short, with 19 bases between. These data are taken from a study of Graves' ophthalmopathy and Graves' hyperthyroidism. In the study overall: Upon initial diagnosis and before any treatment, peripheral blood was collected. The study, taken as a whole, reports: Most expanded thyroid clonotypes above 0.001 frequency also appeared in blood.

For repertoire sequencing, the TCR beta CDR3 regions were amplified from RNA transcripts. Scientists carried out first-round RT-PCR using HTBI primers and then a second-round multiplex PCR. Via MiXCR, TCRdb re-called the multiplex PCR reads, giving one row per CDR3 protein. Here the sample spans about 16,000 distinct CDR3 sequences, 45% to 55% being singletons. This TCR came from a woman aged 40 to 49 with stable Graves' hyperthyroidism. This chain uses TRBV15 with TRBJ1-3; the D is unclear. Sequenced sample: peripheral blood. The CDR3 is CATSRGRAGNATYF. Here the CDR3 DNA reads TGTGCCACCAGCAGAGGTAGGGCCGGAAACGCCACATATTTT.